Listed below are T cell receptor beta chains from one sample, sequenced in a study of blood T cells in healthy people across ages. TCRdb independently ran MiXCR on the 5' RACE reads; one entry per CDR3 protein. The sample holds 1.5 million to 2 million distinct CDR3 sequences, roughly 27% seen once. Sequencing was performed on blood. The receptor source for this set is a woman in her twenties or thirties in good health. Each CDR3 is given with its conserved first and last residue. D genes are given only for firm matches. The size of a clone is reported for some rows only, either as once, few or many, or as a class for expanded clones.

clone_size j_call v_call d_call cdr3_aa cdr3_nt
- TRBJ2-7 TRBV29-1 TRBD2 CSVGSAGGGYEQYF TGCAGCGTTGGTTCAGCGGGAGGAGGCTACGAGCAGTACTTC
many TRBJ2-7 TRBV20-1 - CSASEPGLSYEQYF TGCAGTGCTAGCGAGCCAGGGCTGTCCTACGAGCAGTACTTC
- TRBJ2-5 TRBV4-3 TRBD2 CVGSRRIAGEETQYF TGCGTCGGCAGCAGAAGAATAGCGGGAGAAGAGACCCAGTACTTC
few TRBJ1-1 TRBV5-1 - CASSFRMGDTEAFF TGCGCCAGCAGCTTCCGAATGGGAGACACTGAAGCTTTCTTT
many TRBJ1-2 TRBV12-3/TRBV12-4 TRBD1 CASSDRVGYGYTF TGTGCCAGCAGTGACAGGGTTGGCTATGGCTACACCTTC
many TRBJ1-1 TRBV12-3/TRBV12-4 TRBD1 CASSFDRVGTEAFF TGTGCCAGCAGCTTCGACAGGGTGGGTACTGAAGCTTTCTTT
- TRBJ1-1 TRBV5-1 - CASSPGGGYSEAFF TGCGCCAGCAGCCCGGGCGGGGGCTACAGTGAAGCTTTCTTT
- TRBJ2-3 TRBV5-1 TRBD1 CASSLGTGDSTDTQYF TGCGCCAGCAGCTTGGGGACAGGGGATAGCACAGATACGCAGTATTTT
few TRBJ2-7 TRBV29-1 TRBD2 CSVAGGGTYEQYF TGCAGCGTTGCCGGGGGAGGGACCTACGAGCAGTACTTC
many TRBJ2-7 TRBV4-1 - CASSQEYGTPTYEQYF TGCGCCAGCAGCCAAGAGTACGGGACTCCCACCTACGAGCAGTACTTC
many TRBJ2-1 TRBV29-1 - CSGGRYNEQFF TGCAGCGGAGGACGCTACAATGAGCAGTTCTTC
- TRBJ2-1 TRBV2 TRBD1 CASSEGDRGLNEQFF TGTGCCAGCAGTGAAGGTGATAGGGGGCTGAATGAGCAGTTCTTC
few TRBJ2-1 TRBV2 TRBD2 CASSGDYSSDEQFF TGTGCCAGCAGTGGGGACTACTCGTCCGATGAGCAGTTCTTC
- TRBJ2-5 TRBV15 - CATSRLGVITEETQYF TGTGCCACCAGCAGACTGGGGGTCATAACTGAAGAGACCCAGTACTTC
- TRBJ2-2 TRBV6-6 TRBD2 CAIWNGLAGTGELFF TGTGCCATTTGGAACGGACTAGCCGGAACCGGGGAGCTGTTTTTT
few TRBJ1-5 TRBV7-7 - CASSPICCNQPQHF TGTGCCAGCAGCCCTATTTGTTGCAATCAGCCCCAGCATTTT
many TRBJ2-5 TRBV12-3/TRBV12-4 TRBD2 CASSLTSGDETQYF TGTGCCAGCAGTTTGACTAGCGGGGACGAGACCCAGTACTTC
few TRBJ2-1 TRBV9 TRBD2 CASSVESGRANEQFF TGTGCCAGCAGCGTTGAGAGCGGGAGGGCCAATGAGCAGTTCTTC
many TRBJ1-1 TRBV7-6 - CASSPDRYTEAFF TGTGCCAGCAGCCCGGACAGATACACTGAAGCTTTCTTT
many TRBJ2-7 TRBV7-2 TRBD1 CASSLVGAGTGSYEQYF TGTGCCAGCAGCTTAGTGGGGGCTGGGACAGGTTCCTACGAGCAGTACTTC
many TRBJ2-1 TRBV7-9 - CASSLGGATYNEQFF TGTGCCAGCAGCTTAGGAGGGGCCACCTACAATGAGCAGTTCTTC
- TRBJ2-1 TRBV15 - CATSRTTGEYNEQFF TGTGCCACCAGCAGAACGACAGGAGAATACAATGAGCAGTTCTTC
few TRBJ1-2 TRBV5-5 - CASSLEVGREYGYTF TGTGCCAGCAGCTTGGAGGTGGGGCGCGAATATGGCTACACCTTC
many TRBJ2-7 TRBV5-1 - CASRDPTYEQYF TGCGCCAGCCGAGACCCGACCTACGAGCAGTACTTC
many TRBJ2-1 TRBV20-1 TRBD2 CSARDGSSGRNEQFF TGCAGTGCGAGAGACGGGTCTAGCGGGAGGAATGAGCAGTTCTTC
- TRBJ2-1 TRBV18 - CVSSPYQSQTGDEQFF TGTGTCAGCTCACCGTACCAATCTCAAACCGGCGATGAGCAGTTCTTC
- TRBJ1-2 TRBV19 TRBD1 CASNTGACGYTF TGTGCCAGTAATACAGGGGCCTGCGGCTACACCTTC
- TRBJ2-6 TRBV5-5 - CASSFSGNSGANVLTF TGTGCCAGCAGCTTTTCTGGGAACTCTGGGGCCAACGTCCTGACTTTC
- TRBJ2-1 TRBV10-2 - CASSGPIGGNEQFF TGCGCCAGCAGTGGCCCAATTGGGGGGAATGAGCAGTTCTTC
many TRBJ2-1 TRBV19 - CASSAPKLRNEQFF TGTGCCAGTAGTGCCCCTAAATTGAGGAATGAGCAGTTCTTC
few TRBJ2-3 TRBV10-2 - CASSEMAEGGTQYF TGCGCCAGCAGTGAAATGGCTGAGGGCGGTACGCAGTATTTT
few TRBJ2-5 TRBV4-3 - CASSQDPGPGETQYF TGCGCCAGCAGCCAAGACCCCGGCCCGGGGGAGACCCAGTACTTC
few TRBJ1-2 TRBV28 - CASKVVNYGYTF TGTGCCAGCAAGGTCGTTAACTATGGCTACACCTTC
few TRBJ1-5 TRBV12-3/TRBV12-4 - CASSLIGGDQPQHF TGTGCCAGCAGCTTAATTGGAGGGGATCAGCCCCAGCATTTT
- TRBJ2-2 TRBV20-1 TRBD1 CSARVHPGTAGELFF TGCAGTGCTAGAGTACATCCCGGGACAGCCGGGGAGCTGTTTTTT
few TRBJ2-7 TRBV19 TRBD1 CASSMMGQGFYEQYF TGTGCCAGTAGCATGATGGGACAGGGGTTCTACGAGCAGTACTTC
- TRBJ2-3 TRBV20-1 - CSANPGEVGDTQYF TGCAGTGCGAATCCGGGGGAGGTGGGGGATACGCAGTATTTT
- TRBJ2-7 TRBV20-1 - CSASPPDSYEQYF TGCAGTGCTAGCCCACCCGATTCCTACGAGCAGTACTTC
- TRBJ2-6 TRBV7-2 - CASSLGAGGHSGANVLTF TGTGCCAGCAGCTTAGGGGCCGGTGGACACTCTGGGGCCAACGTCCTGACTTTC
- TRBJ2-3 TRBV6-1 - CASSEGGNTQYF TGTGCCAGCAGTGAAGGAGGTAATACGCAGTATTTT
few TRBJ2-3 TRBV29-1 - CSVDGPGTDTQYF TGCAGCGTTGACGGCCCCGGGACAGATACGCAGTATTTT
few TRBJ1-1 TRBV7-2 - CASIPGSWDTEAFF TGTGCCAGCATCCCGGGGTCGTGGGACACTGAAGCTTTCTTT
once TRBJ2-7 TRBV12-3/TRBV12-4 - CASSLVGGRNEQYF TGTGCCAGCAGTTTAGTAGGGGGTCGAAACGAGCAGTACTTC
many TRBJ2-3 TRBV20-1 TRBD2 CSARGGGVDTQYF TGCAGTGCTAGAGGCGGGGGAGTGGATACGCAGTATTTT
many TRBJ2-7 TRBV12-3/TRBV12-4 TRBD1 CASSLGRGHFYEQYF TGTGCCAGCAGTTTAGGCAGGGGGCATTTCTACGAGCAGTACTTC
few TRBJ2-1 TRBV20-1 - CSAREGPRNEQFF TGCAGTGCTAGAGAGGGGCCTCGGAATGAGCAGTTCTTC
few TRBJ1-5 TRBV7-2 - CASSLRGQQDSNQPQHF TGTGCCAGCAGCTTGAGGGGACAACAGGATAGCAATCAGCCCCAGCATTTT
few TRBJ2-1 TRBV20-1 - CSARGQPSYNEQFF TGCAGTGCTAGAGGTCAGCCCTCCTACAATGAGCAGTTCTTC
- TRBJ2-2 TRBV6-5 TRBD1 CASSRQGIAGELFF TGTGCCAGCAGTAGACAGGGAATTGCCGGGGAGCTGTTTTTT